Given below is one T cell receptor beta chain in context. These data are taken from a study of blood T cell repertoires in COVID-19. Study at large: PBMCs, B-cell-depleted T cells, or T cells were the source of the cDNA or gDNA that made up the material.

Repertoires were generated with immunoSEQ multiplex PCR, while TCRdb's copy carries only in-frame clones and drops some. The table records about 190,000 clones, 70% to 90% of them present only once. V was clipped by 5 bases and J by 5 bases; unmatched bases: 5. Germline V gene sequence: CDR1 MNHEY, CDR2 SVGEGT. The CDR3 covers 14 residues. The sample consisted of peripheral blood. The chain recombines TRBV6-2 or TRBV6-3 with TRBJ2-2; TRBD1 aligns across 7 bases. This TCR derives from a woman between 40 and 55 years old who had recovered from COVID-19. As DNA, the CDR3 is TGTGCCAGCAGTGACAGGGATCGGACCGGGGAGCTGTTTTTT. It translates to CASSDRDRTGELFF.